This is a list of T cell receptor beta chains from one sample in a study of blood T cell repertoires in COVID-19. Sequenced by immunoSEQ multiplex PCR; TCRdb stores in-frame clones only, minus some. The sample has about 290,000 clones; 75% to 90% are singletons. The sequenced sample was PBMCs or T cells enriched from blood (not recorded which). These TCRs come from a middle-aged woman who had recovered from COVID-19. The conserved cysteine and the conserved F or W are not part of the CDR3 here.

V: TRBV3-1/TRBV3-2
J: TRBJ2-7
CDR3: ASSQYSYEQY

V: TRBV18
J: TRBJ1-2
CDR3: ASSLGQGDGYT

V: TRBV4-1
J: TRBJ1-2
CDR3: ASSQTLPDRVFIGGYT

V: TRBV7-8
J: TRBJ2-6
CDR3: ASSPRYRGREANVLT

V: TRBV2
J: TRBJ1-1
CDR3: ASSGQGLNTEAF

V: TRBV1
J: TRBJ1-2
CDR3: TSSRGTGRFVGGYT

V: TRBV13
J: TRBJ2-5
CDR3: ASSLDQGQETQY

V: TRBV5-1
J: TRBJ2-1
CDR3: ASSSEGGVEF

V: TRBV12-3/TRBV12-4
J: TRBJ1-5
CDR3: ASSLDRNQPQH

V: TRBV4-2
J: TRBJ2-5
CDR3: ASSQGLAGGVVTQY

V: TRBV5-1
J: TRBJ1-1
CDR3: ASSLSGTGAYTEAF

V: TRBV2
J: TRBJ1-5
CDR3: ASTEQGASNQPQH

V: TRBV4-3
J: TRBJ1-2
CDR3: ASSQEGGNGYT

V: TRBV20-1
J: TRBJ2-7
CDR3: SASWSGRTYEQY

V: TRBV9
J: TRBJ2-1
CDR3: ASSERGQAYNEQF

V: TRBV7-2
J: TRBJ1-2
CDR3: ASSLGTGNYGYT

V: TRBV7-9
J: TRBJ1-3
CDR3: ASSFPPGQAGNTIY

V: TRBV29-1
J: TRBJ1-1
CDR3: SVRTGVEAF

V: TRBV6-5
J: TRBJ1-1
CDR3: ASSYGQVNTEAF

V: TRBV25-1
J: TRBJ1-2
CDR3: ASSGRLNYGYT

V: TRBV7-3
J: TRBJ2-5
CDR3: ASSRSRQSQETQY

V: TRBV9
J: TRBJ2-3
CDR3: ASSGGGAGTDTQY

V: TRBV7-9
J: TRBJ1-2
CDR3: ASSPPTGFGYT

V: TRBV4-1
J: TRBJ1-1
CDR3: ASSHEGTEAF

V: TRBV6-1
J: TRBJ2-2
CDR3: ASSETSGPTGELF

V: TRBV29-1
J: TRBJ1-1
CDR3: SGRTDLTAF

V: TRBV2
J: TRBJ1-4
CDR3: ASTRDGGKLF

V: TRBV28
J: TRBJ1-2
CDR3: ASSLPGLRGDYGYT

V: TRBV2
J: TRBJ2-7
CDR3: ASSEGLAGSRGEQY

V: TRBV7-6
J: TRBJ2-1
CDR3: ASSSSTGSSYNEQF

V: TRBV6-1
J: TRBJ1-5
CDR3: ASSERGANIQPQH

V: TRBV27
J: TRBJ1-2
CDR3: ASSSPGDRAYGYT

V: TRBV19
J: TRBJ2-1
CDR3: ASSIRPSGIANEQF

V: TRBV28
J: TRBJ2-7
CDR3: ASSSAGLALFYEQY

V: TRBV30
J: TRBJ2-3
CDR3: AWSAGVTDTQY

V: TRBV4-2
J: TRBJ2-1
CDR3: ASSQTSEFQHNEQF

V: TRBV19
J: TRBJ2-2
CDR3: ASSTDYSDTGELF

V: TRBV7-9
J: TRBJ1-3
CDR3: ASSLRQGSGNTIY

V: TRBV27
J: TRBJ2-5
CDR3: ASSSREETQY

V: TRBV18
J: TRBJ1-2
CDR3: ASSPQGQSNYGYT

V: TRBV15
J: TRBJ2-1
CDR3: ATSREGRGIRNEQF

V: TRBV4-2
J: TRBJ2-3
CDR3: ASSQGGGTGTDTQY

V: TRBV18
J: TRBJ2-7
CDR3: ASSPRTGAYEQY

V: TRBV30
J: TRBJ1-2
CDR3: AWSVKRGYGYT

V: TRBV18
J: TRBJ1-4
CDR3: ASRGQLNEKLF

V: TRBV6-6
J: TRBJ1-3
CDR3: ASRDPRELEGNTIY

V: TRBV3-1/TRBV3-2
J: TRBJ2-7
CDR3: ASSQDPRATYEQY

V: TRBV19
J: TRBJ1-3
CDR3: ASSQTGSGNTIY

V: TRBV19
J: TRBJ2-7
CDR3: ASSKGLAGAPYEQY

V: TRBV5-1
J: TRBJ2-1
CDR3: ASSPAGDSYNEQF

V: TRBV2
J: TRBJ1-1
CDR3: ASSEAGYTEAF

V: TRBV19
J: TRBJ2-2
CDR3: ASSIRGAGELF

V: TRBV5-1
J: TRBJ1-2
CDR3: ASSLNSLHYGYT

V: TRBV7-6
J: TRBJ2-7
CDR3: ASSLSPFNSYEQY

V: TRBV4-2
J: TRBJ2-1
CDR3: ASSQDVRGHDEQF

V: TRBV29-1
J: TRBJ1-1
CDR3: SVGRDSGTEAF

V: TRBV27
J: TRBJ2-7
CDR3: ASSRRQGIYHEQY